The T cell receptor beta chain under discussion was sequenced for a study of blood T cell repertoires in COVID-19. Study details: From T cells, B-cell-depleted T cells, or PBMCs came the material, which was cDNA or gDNA.

This clone was recorded once. CDR1 and CDR2 from the germline V gene are MNHEY and SVGAGI. The CDR3 spans 14 residues. Losses at the gene ends were 5 bases for V and 8 bases for J; bases not matched to a gene: 10. Per the original methods: Using reference gene primer amplification, nucleated cell counts were estimated. The data were produced by immunoSEQ multiplex PCR, yet TCRdb's version contains in-frame clones alone and is incomplete. That table is the source of V, J and clone size, and D and trimming were worked out from the DNA. The data contain under 200,000 clones, approximately 80% of them singletons.

The receptor's source is a woman aged 55-75 years with acute or convalescent COVID-19. Sequenced input: peripheral blood. The rearrangement uses TRBV6-5 and TRBJ1-2, with TRBD1 matching 8 bases. This CDR3 reads CASSLARDRYGYTF. CDR3 sequence (DNA): TGTGCCAGCAGTCTGGCCCGGGACAGGTACGGCTACACCTTC.